The subject of this entry is one TCR beta chain. The data were obtained in a study of cytomegalovirus exposure and HLA in healthy donors. 13 Jbeta primers and 60 Vbeta primers were used for the PCR. The table came from immunoSEQ multiplex PCR; TCRdb's copy has only in-frame clones and leaves some out. Of over 150,000 clones listed, around 80% are singletons. The CDR3 runs to 15 residues. Germline V lookup: CDR1 SGHDT, CDR2 YYEEEE. The J segment lost 1 base and the V segment lost 0 bases, leaving 2 bases of the junction unmatched. Sequencing was carried out using PBMCs. This receptor was identified in a man in his thirties or forties in good health and CMV-seronegative. V usage is TRBV5-6 and J usage is TRBJ1-1; 8 bases fit TRBD1. The CDR3 is CASSLVGQENTEAFF. The CDR3 DNA reads TGTGCCAGCAGCTTGGTGGGACAGGAGAACACTGAAGCTTTCTTT. The variable domain in full, with the rest retrieved from reference TRBV5-6 and TRBJ1-1, is DAGVTQSPTHLIKTRGQQVTLRCSPKSGHDTVSWYQQALGQGPQFIFQYYEEEERQRGNFPDRFSGHQFPNYSSELNVNALLLGDSALYLCASSLVGQENTEAFFGQGTRLTVV.